The 4 T cell receptor beta chains given below trace back to one sample, sequenced in a study of shared clonotypes between healthy human individuals. Here immunoSEQ multiplex PCR was the method, and the copy in TCRdb shows in-frame clones only, minus some. The data show 2 million to 2.5 million clones, with about nine tenths seen just once and around 0.38% held by the top ten. Sequenced input: naive CD4+ T cells from PBMCs. Subset denoted: CD45RA+ positively selected. The origin of the receptors is a young man in good health. Some clones in this sample may be carry-over from other donors' samples.

This clone came up once. The rearrangement joins TRBV2 to TRBJ1-2; no reliable D call. Germline V gene sequence: CDR1 SNHLY, CDR2 FYNNEI. Between the trimmed V and J ends, which lost 6 bases and 4 bases, there was a span of 9 bases. The CDR3 runs to 12 residues. In DNA, the CDR3 is TGTGCCAGCAGGGCGATAAGCTATGGCTACACCTTC. Encoded protein: CASRAISYGYTF.

CDR3 nucleotides: TGTGCCAGCAGCCAAGTAGCAGGGTACGGGGAGCTGTTTTTT. Protein: CASSQVAGYGELFF. The V and J genes are TRBV14 and TRBJ2-2, with D tentatively TRBD1 (5 bases). V gave up 1 base and J gave up 7 bases, with 10 bases separating them. The CDR3 consists of 14 residues. Germline V lookup: CDR1 SGHDN, CDR2 FVKESK.

This sequence joins TRBV18 and TRBJ2-7; 7 nucleotides agree with TRBD1. Germline V gives CDR1 KGHSH, CDR2 LQKENI. The CDR3 loop spans 14 amino acids. The V gene end was trimmed by 4 bases and the J gene end by 5 bases; junction bases not matched to a gene: 8. The CDR3 coding sequence is TGTGCCAGCTCACAAGACAGGGTCGGGAACGAGCAGTACTTC. Translation gives CASSQDRVGNEQYF.

Details on this clone: The same CDR3 arises from other DNA sequences in this sample as well. J is TRBJ2-3 and V is TRBV5-6; no reliable D call. Germline-derived CDR1 and CDR2 are SGHDT and YYEEEE. The CDR3 length is 14 residues. V lost 0 bases and J lost 0, with 5 bases in between. CDR3 protein: CASSLDPSTDTQYF. The CDR3 nucleotides read TGTGCCAGCAGCTTGGACCCTAGCACAGATACGCAGTATTTT.